This TCR beta chain was profiled in a study of T cells in Graves' hyperthyroidism and ophthalmopathy. Authors of the study amplified TCR beta CDR3 regions from RNA transcripts. Carried out on the TCR CDR3, a first-round RT-PCR used the HTBI primer set. Using its own MiXCR run on the multiplex PCR reads, TCRdb lists one record per CDR3 protein. The sample comprises about 380,000 distinct CDR3 sequences, about 13% of which are singletons, and around 21% rests with the top ten. This CDR3 spans 16 amino acids. The V gene end was trimmed by 5 bases and the J gene end by 4 bases; junction bases not matched to a gene: 10. Germline V lookup: CDR1 SEHNR, CDR2 FQNEAQ (reference sequence).

This sequence originates from a man aged 30 to 39 with Graves' hyperthyroidism that later progressed to Graves' ophthalmopathy. This chain links TRBV7-9 with TRBJ1-4, with 7 bases matching TRBD1. Sequencing was carried out using blood. CDR3 bases: TGTGCCAGCAGCCCGAGGCAGACAGGGATTAATGAAAAACTGTTTTTT. It codes for CASSPRQTGINEKLFF.